This entry describes one TCR beta chain. Its antigen has not been determined. Base qualities were left out, and no much larger clone turns up one base away. The source of the sample is a study of blood T cell repertoires in COVID-19 (dated by TCRdb to between 2020 and 2021). Study-wide context: Samples from collaborators originated in the United States, Italy and Spain and spanned both the acute and convalescent phases of COVID-19. The material from the prospective study consisted of cDNA or gDNA derived from T cells, B-cell-depleted T cells, or PBMCs. Deeply sampled blood TCRbeta repertoires from subjects exposed to, actively infected with, or recovered from COVID-19 were included in the dataset. The repertoires were released in a freely available public database meant as a resource for research on the immune response to SARS-CoV-2. Samples came from the ongoing ImmuneRACE study (first 160 participants) plus 1,254 subjects from 6 global collaborators. A de-identified subject ID, COVID-19 status, age in years and sex were almost always included in the sample metadata. Where available, HLA class I and class II types were taken from metadata supplied by the sample provider and were not determined by assay-based typing.

Results the study describes overall, beyond this receptor: How much clinical and demographic metadata was included differed by source and by participant, and the metadata was provided uncurated.

Whole blood was collected in K2EDTA tubes by collaborating institutions according to the institutions' own protocols. Collaborator samples were shipped for TCRbeta analysis as frozen whole blood, isolated PBMCs, or DNA extracted from either sample type. The immunoSEQ Assay, a bias-controlled multiplex PCR, was used to amplify TCRbeta CDR3 regions from genomic DNA. The original pipeline was this. Nucleated cell counts per sample were estimated from amplification of reference gene primers within the assay. To quantify the absolute abundance of each unique TCRbeta CDR3 rearrangement, sequence reads were collapsed and filtered. For each sample, productive Simpson clonality was calculated as the square root of Simpson's diversity index across productive rearrangements. The immuneACCESS repertoire file appears here via TCRdb, limited to in-frame rearrangements. These files lack a portion of the clones; in checked studies, under half of the deficit traces to unresolved V genes, and the cause of the others is not known. V and J calls and clone size are as listed in that table; D and trimming were resolved from the DNA. The sample table shows 120,000 to 150,000 clones, and 75% to 85% are seen once. Of the sample, approximately 5% is held by the ten largest clones.

From the cysteine up to the phenylalanine, the CDR3 has a length of 14 residues. The retained sequence is limited to the CDR3, 42 bases, with the frame set at the first base. Taken from the germline V gene, the CDR1 and CDR2 loops are SGHAT and FQNNGV. Trimming removed 8 bases from V and 6 bases from J; the gene matches leave 7 bases unexplained. Sequencing was carried out using peripheral blood. This chain is built from TRBV11-2 and TRBJ2-7; TRBD2 agrees with 13 junctional bases. This TCR was recovered from a woman between 45 and 65 years old with acute or convalescent COVID-19. The CDR3: CASGGTSGAGEQYF. At the DNA level, the sequence is TGTGCCAGCGGGGGGACTAGCGGGGCAGGCGAGCAGTACTTC. Outside the CDR3, residues come from the reference TRBV11-2 and TRBJ2-7 proteins, so the full variable domain is: EAGVAQSPRYKIIEKRQSVAFWCNPISGHATLYWYQQILGQGPKLLIQFQNNGVVDDSQLPKDRFSAERLKGVDSTLKIQPAKLEDSAVYLCASGGTSGAGEQYFGPGTRLTVT.